A single sample gave rise to the 10 T cell receptor beta chains below, sequenced in a study of T-cell reconstitution after alpha-beta-depleted transplantation in children. Preparation of the TCRbeta library used unique molecular identifiers. From the PCR reads, TCRdb called clonotypes with MiXCR, one entry per CDR3 protein. The data show 260,000 or so distinct CDR3 sequences, about 12% seen once. The source material was PBMCs from the stem cell graft donor, sampled from the stem cell graft. The receptors here all came from a human donor who donated a stem cell graft to a child with acute lymphoblastic leukemia.

This clonotype occurred many times. The chain is built from TRBV4-2 and TRBJ2-4; the D gene is possibly TRBD2 (5 bases). Germline values: CDR1 LGHNA, CDR2 YNFKEQ. V lost 0 bases to trimming and J lost 6 bases, with 9 bases between them. The CDR3 is made up of 14 amino acids. CDR3 in amino acids: CASSQETSGNIQYF. The DNA of the CDR3 is TGTGCCAGCAGCCAAGAGACCAGCGGAAACATTCAGTACTTC.

This clonotype occurred a few times. The chain carries TRBV30 and TRBJ2-2; D is unresolved. V was clipped by 2 bases and J by 6 bases, with 10 bases between them. This CDR3 comprises 13 residues. Germline V lookup: CDR1 GTSNPN, CDR2 SVGIG (reference sequence). The chain's CDR3 is CAWSPRIAGELFF. The CDR3 DNA reads TGTGCCTGGAGTCCCCGGATAGCCGGGGAGCTGTTTTTT.

At least ten counts were recorded for this clonotype. The V gene is TRBV3-1, the J gene TRBJ1-2; unclear D gene. Germline V gene sequence: CDR1 LGHDT, CDR2 YNNKEL (reference sequence). This CDR3 has 13 amino acids. V lost 0 bases and J 7 bases, leaving 9 bases between the germline ends. CDR3 sequence: CASSQDRRGGYTF. The CDR3 bases are TGTGCCAGCAGCCAAGATAGGAGAGGTGGCTACACCTTC.

This clonotype appeared once. This chain joins TRBV28 and TRBJ2-7; no firm D call. CDR3 size: 12 residues. Deletions cut 3 bases from V and 12 bases from J, with 15 bases between. Germline-derived CDR1 and CDR2 are MDHEN and SYDVKM. This CDR3 reads CASSFGWDLRYF. CDR3 nucleotides: TGTGCCAGCAGTTTTGGTTGGGATCTGCGGTACTTC.

This clonotype appeared many times. The rearrangement links TRBV12-3 or TRBV12-4 to TRBJ2-1, with 10 bases matching TRBD1. The CDR3 has 15 amino acids. Germline trimming cut 1 base from V and 8 bases from J; bases unmatched to any gene: 5. This CDR3 reads CASSLGTGGEYEQFF. CDR3 sequence (DNA): TGTGCCAGCAGTTTAGGGACAGGGGGGGAGTATGAGCAGTTCTTC.

This clonotype was detected many times. This chain uses TRBV4-3 with TRBJ2-2, with D unresolved. V lost 0 bases to trimming and J lost 8 bases, with 7 bases between them. Per germline, CDR1 LGHNA and CDR2 YSLEER. The CDR3 runs 13 residues. For the CDR3, the DNA is TGCGCCAGCAGCCAAGAGCTTAGGGGGGAGCTGTTTTTT. Its protein is CASSQELRGELFF.

This clonotype was found many times. The rearrangement links TRBV12-3 or TRBV12-4 to TRBJ1-5; no firm D call. The CDR3 runs to 13 residues. Trimming stripped 3 bases from V and 6 bases from J, with 9 bases between. CDR3 coding DNA: TGTGCCAGCAGTTTCGGGTTCGGTCAGCCCCAGCATTTT. Protein: CASSFGFGQPQHF.

This clonotype was seen many times. The chain employs TRBV27 and TRBJ1-5, with D tentatively TRBD1 (5 bases). This CDR3 contains 14 residues. V was cut by 6 bases and J by 3 bases, with 12 bases left in between. The germline V gene has CDR1 MNHEY and CDR2 SMNVEV (reference sequence). CDR3 DNA: TGTGCCAGCAGACCAACAGGTTTCAATCAGCCCCAGCATTTT. This encodes CASRPTGFNQPQHF.

This clonotype was detected ten times or more. The rearrangement joins TRBV12-3 or TRBV12-4 to TRBJ2-1; D gene ambiguous. This CDR3 has 11 residues. Deletions cut 5 bases from V and 11 bases from J, with 10 bases between. CDR3 protein: CASSVADKQFF. Here the CDR3 DNA reads TGTGCCAGCAGTGTGGCGGATAAGCAGTTCTTC.

This clonotype has ten or more counts. This rearrangement joins TRBV2 to TRBJ1-1, with D hard to call. The germline V and J ends were trimmed by 7 bases and 6 bases, with 9 bases remaining between them. CDR3 length equals 11 residues. Germline CDR1 SNHLY, CDR2 FYNNEI. The CDR3 loop is CASISGPEAFF. For the CDR3, the DNA is TGTGCCAGCATTTCCGGGCCTGAAGCTTTCTTT.